The 31 T cell receptor beta chains below were found in one sample sequenced in a study of blood T cells in healthy people across ages. For the second PCR, which ran for about 6 to 11 cycles, a sample-barcoded 5' primer and a J-beta primer mix were used. Each CDR3 protein is one row after TCRdb ran MiXCR on the 5' RACE reads. This sample has about 750,000 distinct CDR3 sequences; 40% to 65% occur once, and the top ten carry approximately 40%. Material for sequencing was blood. The source of these receptors is an elderly man in good health.

The chain joins TRBV5-1 to TRBJ2-1; D not resolved. The CDR3 has 15 residues. V gave up 3 bases and J gave up 9 bases, with 19 bases separating them. CDR1 is SGHRS and CDR2 is YFSETQ in the germline V gene. For the CDR3, the DNA is TGCGCCAGCAGCTCCCCTCCCCTCATGAGAGGTGAGCAGTTCTTC. It yields the protein CASSSPPLMRGEQFF.

The V and J genes are TRBV20-1 and TRBJ2-7; 8 bases agree with TRBD1. V dropped 0 bases and J dropped 2; count of bases not matched to a gene: 6. Germline lookup yields CDR1 DFQATT and CDR2 SNEGSKA (reference sequence). The CDR3 has 15 amino acids. CDR3 nucleotides: TGCAGTGCTAGAGACGACAGGGGTTCCCCCTACGAGCAGTACTTC. Translated: CSARDDRGSPYEQYF.

This clonotype was seen just once. The CDR3 spells CSVEASRDEQYF. CDR3 sequence (DNA): TGCAGCGTTGAGGCTAGTAGGGATGAGCAGTACTTC. The rearrangement links TRBV29-1 to TRBJ2-5, with unresolved D. The V end was cut by 3 bases, the J end by 11 bases, with 16 bases between. Germline CDR1 reads SQVTM; CDR2 reads ANQGSEA. This CDR3 has 12 residues.

This clonotype was seen once. The rearrangement joins TRBV28 to TRBJ2-7; 10 bases map to TRBD2. Germline V gene data show CDR1 as MDHEN and CDR2 as SYDVKM. CDR3 length equals 16 residues. The junction had 9 bases not matched to a gene; V was cut back by 5 bases and J by 2 bases. The CDR3 loop reads CASSPAPGTSAYEQYF. The CDR3 nucleotides are TGTGCCAGCAGTCCGGCCCCCGGGACTAGCGCCTACGAGCAGTACTTC.

This clonotype was seen once. The gene calls are TRBV2 and TRBJ2-3; maybe TRBD2 (5 bases). V lost 6 bases, J lost 14 bases, and 21 bases lay in between. Germline V lookup: CDR1 SNHLY, CDR2 FYNNEI. This CDR3 is built from 13 residues. CDR3 nucleotides: TGTGCCAGCAGGGGCCCCGGGAACAGATACGCGTATTTT. It is translated as CASRGPGNRYAYF.

The chain recombines TRBV5-1 with TRBJ2-1; 9 bases line up with TRBD2. Looked up from germline, CDR1 is SGHRS and CDR2 is YFSETQ. There are 16 residues in the CDR3. V lost 0 bases and J lost 8; bases outside the gene matches: 9. CDR3 protein: CASSLEGSGSWDEQFF. The CDR3 nucleotides are TGCGCCAGCAGCTTGGAGGGTAGCGGGAGTTGGGATGAGCAGTTCTTC.

This clonotype was found once. This chain joins TRBV12-5 and TRBJ2-7, with TRBD2 matching 12 bases. Germline trimming cut 1 base from V and 2 bases from J; bases unmatched to any gene: 3. CDR1 is LGHNT, CDR2 FRNRAP, per germline. The CDR3 contains 16 residues. CDR3 amino acids: CASGLDRLAGAYEQYF. DNA for the CDR3: TGTGCTAGTGGTTTGGACCGACTAGCGGGAGCCTACGAGCAGTACTTC.

The rearrangement uses TRBV12-3 or TRBV12-4 and TRBJ2-3; D tentatively fits TRBD1 or TRBD2 (5 bases each). CDR3 length: 16 residues. The ends were cut back, 6 bases at V and 0 bases at J, with 16 bases in the middle. For the CDR3, the DNA is TGTGCCAGCAGACCCTTCTGGGGGTTTAGCACAGATACGCAGTATTTT. It yields the protein CASRPFWGFSTDTQYF.

V usage is TRBV9 and J usage is TRBJ2-3; 7 bases agree with TRBD1. With V trimmed by 3 bases and J by 1 base, 2 bases remained unmatched. The CDR3 is 14 amino acids. CDR1 and CDR2 (germline): SGDLS, YYNGEE. The CDR3 loop is CASSEGAGTDTQYF. In DNA, the CDR3 is TGTGCCAGCAGCGAGGGGGCAGGCACAGATACGCAGTATTTT.

J is TRBJ1-2 and V is TRBV27; the match to TRBD1 covers 7 bases. Germline V gives CDR1 MNHEY, CDR2 SMNVEV (reference sequence). After removal of 6 bases from V and 6 bases from J, the junction contained 10 bases not matched to a gene. This CDR3 comprises 14 residues. The CDR3 DNA reads TGTGCCAGCAGCTCCCTGGAGGGGGCGAATGGCTACACCTTC. Its protein is CASSSLEGANGYTF.

The V and J genes are TRBV12-3 or TRBV12-4 and TRBJ2-1; D remains ambiguous. This CDR3 comprises 10 residues. Trimming shortened V by 5 bases and J by 8 bases, and 4 bases separated the two germline ends. CDR3 sequence reads: CASSGHEQFF. The CDR3 DNA reads as TGTGCCAGCAGTGGGCATGAGCAGTTCTTC.

The V and J genes are TRBV11-2 and TRBJ2-1; 7 nucleotides agree with TRBD1. J gave up 6 bases and V 1 base, and 3 bases lay outside the gene matches. Germline V lookup: CDR1 SGHAT, CDR2 FQNNGV. The CDR3 sequence is 14 residues long. The CDR3 sequence: CASSLATGSNEQFF. DNA of the CDR3: TGTGCCAGCAGCTTAGCGACAGGGAGCAATGAGCAGTTCTTC. Together with reference TRBV11-2 and TRBJ2-1, the CDR3 gives the full variable domain: EAGVAQSPRYKIIEKRQSVAFWCNPISGHATLYWYQQILGQGPKLLIQFQNNGVVDDSQLPKDRFSAERLKGVDSTLKIQPAKLEDSAVYLCASSLATGSNEQFFGPGTRLTVL.

CDR3 sequence: CASSQLRGYNEQFF. CDR3 nucleotide sequence: TGTGCCAGCAGCCAGCTAAGGGGTTACAATGAGCAGTTCTTC. The V call is TRBV7-6, the J call TRBJ2-1, with D possibly matching TRBD1 (5 bases). V lost 5 bases and J lost 4, with 12 bases in between. The CDR3 spans 14 residues. Germline CDR1 is SGHVS and CDR2 is FNYEAQ.

This clonotype was detected only a few times. The chain joins TRBV28 to TRBJ2-2; 7 nucleotides agree with TRBD1. Germline CDR1 is MDHEN and CDR2 is SYDVKM. This CDR3 comprises 14 residues. V lost 7 bases to trimming and J lost 4 bases; unmatched junction nucleotides: 6. CDR3 region: CASNTGQSTGELFF. CDR3 DNA sequence: TGTGCCAGCAATACGGGACAGAGCACCGGGGAGCTGTTTTTT.

The chain couples TRBV18 to TRBJ1-5, with D possibly matching TRBD1 (5 bases). Trimming took 5 bases from V and 0 from J, leaving 11 bases between them. Germline-derived CDR1 and CDR2 are KGHSH and LQKENI. The CDR3 covers 15 residues. For the CDR3, the DNA is TGTGCCAGCTCAAGGGACGGGACTAGCAATCAGCCCCAGCATTTT. Protein sequence: CASSRDGTSNQPQHF.

This chain links TRBV7-2 with TRBJ2-7, with a possible D match to TRBD2 (6 bases). V was trimmed by 4 bases and J by 2 bases, leaving 9 bases between them. Per the germline V gene, CDR1 is SGHTA and CDR2 is FQGNSA. CDR3 length: 13 residues. The CDR3 loop is CASSSGSAYEQYF. CDR3 coding DNA: TGTGCCAGCAGCTCCGGGAGCGCCTACGAGCAGTACTTC.

The rearrangement links TRBV5-1 to TRBJ2-4, with D hard to call. The assigned J gene may be wrong: the sequence end matches TRBJ2-7 better. Germline CDR1 is SGHRS and CDR2 is YFSETQ. CDR3 length: 17 residues. The CDR3 here is CASSLEPIPTTTTEQYF. The CDR3 coding sequence is TGCGCCAGCAGCTTGGAACCCATCCCCACGACAACGACCGAGCAGTACTTC.

The J gene is TRBJ1-2, the V gene TRBV4-1, with D perhaps matching TRBD1 (6 bases). CDR3 size: 15 residues. Deletions cut 4 bases from V and 1 base from J, with 13 bases between. Germline lookup yields CDR1 MGHRA and CDR2 YSYEKL. The CDR3 DNA reads as TGCGCCAGCAGCCCCCACCTAGGGGGTAACTATGGCTACACCTTC. Translated, it gives CASSPHLGGNYGYTF.

The V and J genes are TRBV15 and TRBJ2-6; 8 bases line up with TRBD2. The germline gives CDR1 LNHNV, CDR2 YYDKDF (reference sequence). With V trimmed by 11 bases and J by 0 bases, 6 bases remained unmatched. The CDR3 spans 15 residues. The CDR3 region has the DNA TGTGCCTCTCGGGAGGGTAGCTCTGGGGCCAACGTCCTGACTTTC. Translation: CASREGSSGANVLTF.

This chain links TRBV7-2 with TRBJ1-2; tentative D call: TRBD1 (6 bases). CDR1 is SGHTA and CDR2 is FQGNSA in the germline V gene. This CDR3 comprises 12 residues. The V end lost 7 bases, the J end lost 4 bases, and 10 bases lay between the germline ends. CDR3: CASNPGVYGYTF. CDR3 coding DNA: TGTGCCAGCAACCCAGGGGTCTATGGCTACACCTTC.

The V call is TRBV20-1, the J call TRBJ1-5, with TRBD1 matching over 8 bases. Germline CDR1 and CDR2: DFQATT and SNEGSKA (reference sequence). Trimming at V came to 6 bases and at J to 0 bases, leaving 13 bases not matched to a gene. The CDR3 has 17 residues. This CDR3 is CSAHGQGDSYSNQPQHF. Here the CDR3 DNA reads TGCAGTGCGCACGGACAGGGAGATTCCTATAGCAATCAGCCCCAGCATTTT.

There are many counts of this clonotype. V is TRBV7-2 and J is TRBJ2-3, with D possibly TRBD1 on 5 matching bases. The CDR3 consists of 13 residues. Trimming pared 7 bases from V and 3 bases from J, leaving 11 bases between. The germline V gene encodes CDR1 SGHTA and CDR2 FQGNSA. The CDR3 loop is CASTRQGTDTQYF. The CDR3 DNA sequence: TGTGCCAGCACGAGGCAGGGAACAGATACGCAGTATTTT.

This sequence joins TRBV28 and TRBJ2-5; D ambiguous. Germline-derived CDR1 and CDR2 are MDHEN and SYDVKM. V was cut by 7 bases and J by 4 bases, with 22 bases left in between. The CDR3 extends over 16 amino acids. CDR3 DNA sequence: TGTGCCAGCACGGTCCTGGATAGGGTCCTAGGAGAGACCCAGTACTTC. This sequence encodes CASTVLDRVLGETQYF.

The chain uses TRBV15 and TRBJ2-7, with D hard to call. The J call is doubtful: the DNA matches TRBJ2-5 better. Germline V gene sequence: CDR1 LNHNV, CDR2 YYDKDF (reference sequence). The CDR3 runs to 13 residues. This CDR3 is CATSGQVKETQYF. The CDR3 region has the DNA TGTGCCACCAGCGGCCAAGTAAAAGAGACCCAGTACTTC.

CDR3 sequence (DNA): TGTGCCATCCGGGGGCCAGGGACGACAGATACGCAGTATTTT. Translating gives CAIRGPGTTDTQYF. The J gene is TRBJ2-3, the V gene TRBV10-3; D is possibly TRBD1 or TRBD2 (6 bases each). The V gene lost 8 bases and the J gene lost 3 bases, with 15 bases spanning the gap. This CDR3 has 14 residues. Germline V gene data show CDR1 as ENHRY and CDR2 as SYGVKD.

V usage is TRBV2 and J usage is TRBJ2-2, with 9 bases fitting TRBD2. There are 13 residues in the CDR3. Germline loops: CDR1 SNHLY, CDR2 FYNNEI. Trimming cost V 8 bases and J 5 bases; bases outside gene matches: 3. Here the CDR3 DNA reads TGTGCCAGCGGACTAGCGTCGACCGGGGAGCTGTTTTTT. Translating it yields CASGLASTGELFF. Full variable domain (remainder filled in from reference TRBV2 and TRBJ2-2): EPEVTQTPSHQVTQMGQEVILRCVPISNHLYFYWYRQILGQKVEFLVSFYNNEISEKSEIFDDQFSVERPDGSNFTLKIRSTKLEDSAMYFCASGLASTGELFFGEGSRLTVL.

The genes are TRBV7-4 and TRBJ2-3; 9 nucleotides line up with TRBD1. Trimming cost V 3 bases and J 14 bases; bases outside gene matches: 21. The CDR3 extends over 17 amino acids. Germline CDR1 reads SGHVT; CDR2 reads SQSDAQ. The CDR3 bases are TGTGCCAGCAGCTTTGGCCGCGGACAGGGGTCGCACAGATACGCGTATTTT. Protein sequence: CASSFGRGQGSHRYAYF. The full variable domain, with the rest looked up from reference TRBV7-4 and TRBJ2-3, is GAGVSQSPRYKVAKRGRDVALRCDSISGHVTLYWYRQTLGQGSEVLTYSQSDAQRDKSGRPSGRFSAERPERSVSTLKIQRTEQGDSAVYLCASSFGRGQGSHRYAYFGPGTRLTVL.

J is TRBJ2-6 and V is TRBV11-2; 7 bases agree with TRBD1. Trimming cost V 4 bases and J 0 bases; bases outside gene matches: 9. Germline CDR1 is SGHAT and CDR2 is FQNNGV. CDR3 length equals 18 residues. The CDR3 region has the DNA TGTGCCAGCAGCTGGAGACAGGGAACTTACTCTGGGGCCAACGTCCTGACTTTC. It is translated as CASSWRQGTYSGANVLTF.

The genes are TRBV6-2 or TRBV6-3 and TRBJ2-1; D is ambiguous. This CDR3 spans 14 amino acids. V was cut by 2 bases and J by 5 bases, with 10 bases left in between. From germline, CDR1 is MNHEY and CDR2 SVGEGT. The CDR3 spells CASSYGPPHNEQFF. In DNA, the CDR3 is TGTGCCAGCAGTTACGGTCCCCCCCACAATGAGCAGTTCTTC.

CDR3 DNA sequence: TGCGCCAGCAGCACCGGGACAATCAGTTTTCAGTTCTTC. This encodes CASSTGTISFQFF. This chain uses TRBV5-1 with TRBJ2-1, with a possible D match to TRBD1 (6 bases). The CDR3 is 13 amino acids. From germline, CDR1 is SGHRS and CDR2 YFSETQ. V lost 4 bases and J lost 13, with 18 bases in between. Full variable domain (rest looked up from reference TRBV5-1 and TRBJ2-1): KAGVTQTPRYLIKTRGQQVTLSCSPISGHRSVSWYQQTPGQGLQFLFEYFSETQRNKGNFPGRFSGRQFSNSRSEMNVSTLELGDSALYLCASSTGTISFQFFGPGTRLTVL.

This clonotype was observed once. V usage is TRBV7-3 and J usage is TRBJ2-2; 14 bases match TRBD2. CDR1 is SGHTA and CDR2 is FQGTGA in the germline V gene. The ends lost 5 bases at V and 7 bases at J; junction bases unmatched: 6. CDR3 length equals 16 residues. The CDR3 DNA sequence: TGTGCCAGCAGCCCGCTGGGACTAGCGGGAGACGGGGAGCTGTTTTTT. Its translation is CASSPLGLAGDGELFF.